The 27 T cell receptor beta chains below come from one sample, sequenced in a study of Ad26.COV2.S vaccination and SARS-CoV-2 variants. Treatment indicated: some 19 received Ad26.COV2.S at low or high dose, single or two shots; 5 received placebo; per-sample allocation not given. Vaccine and placebo recipients were sampled on day 63 after the first injection. Clones were sequenced by immunoSEQ multiplex PCR, and TCRdb holds only the in-frame ones, with some missing. The sample records about 350,000 clones, roughly 81% being singletons. The input for sequencing was peripheral blood, taken in a trial of Ad26.COV2.S vaccine versus placebo. Receptor source: a person aged 18-65 years who received the Ad26.COV2.S COVID-19 vaccine or a placebo.

V gene TRBV13 combines with J gene TRBJ2-7, with D perhaps TRBD2 (6 bases). Germline CDR1 reads PRHDT; CDR2 reads FYEKMQ (reference sequence). V lost 0 bases and J lost 0, with 15 bases in between. The CDR3 is made up of 17 amino acids. CDR3 residues: CASSLGPGGSLSYEQYF. Written as DNA, the CDR3 is TGTGCCAGCAGCTTAGGCCCCGGGGGTAGCCTCTCCTACGAGCAGTACTTC.

This clone was seen a single time. The chain carries TRBV9 and TRBJ2-7; 7 bases agree with TRBD2. CDR3 length equals 15 residues. Losses at the gene ends were 3 bases for V and 2 bases for J; bases not matched to a gene: 8. The V gene's germline CDR1 is SGDLS and CDR2 YYNGEE. CDR3 bases: TGTGCCAGCAGCGCGTCTAGCGGAGATACCTACGAGCAGTACTTC. Translated: CASSASSGDTYEQYF.

This chain joins TRBV27 and TRBJ2-7; D unresolved. Germline V lookup: CDR1 MNHEY, CDR2 SMNVEV (reference sequence). This CDR3 is built from 11 residues. Trimming stripped 6 bases from V and 2 bases from J, with 5 bases between. CDR3: CASRSAYEQYF. DNA of the CDR3: TGTGCCAGCAGATCCGCCTACGAGCAGTACTTC.

Concerning this clone itself: Since no conserved phenylalanine or tryptophan closes the CDR3, a read error is the likely cause. No DNA is shown, since the ends of the CDR3 on it are uncertain; the CDR3 is the one TCRdb lists. The chain carries TRBV5-4 and TRBJ2-3; no check of the table's D call, TRBD2, against the DNA was made. A total of 15 residues make up the CDR3, ends included. Germline V CDR1 and CDR2: SGHNT, YYREEE (reference sequence). CDR3 protein: CASSLDAGLAAGQRL.

This clone has more than one count but fewer than ten. The rearrangement uses TRBV7-9 and TRBJ1-6; D remains ambiguous. Looked up from germline, CDR1 is SEHNR and CDR2 is FQNEAQ (reference sequence). V lost 5 bases and J 8 bases, leaving 16 bases between the germline ends. The CDR3 covers 15 residues. This chain's CDR3 is CASSPRTDWDSPLHF. CDR3 coding DNA: TGTGCCAGCAGCCCGAGGACCGACTGGGATTCACCCCTCCACTTT.

The rearrangement links TRBV27 to TRBJ2-1; 8 bases line up with TRBD1. Looked up from germline, CDR1 is MNHEY and CDR2 is SMNVEV (reference sequence). V lost 3 bases and J lost 8; bases outside the gene matches: 6. The CDR3 consists of 14 residues. The CDR3 region is CASSFTGGRDEQFF. CDR3 nucleotide sequence: TGTGCCAGCAGTTTCACAGGGGGACGGGATGAGCAGTTCTTC.

The chain links TRBV2 to TRBJ2-5, with 13 bases aligning to TRBD2. The germline gives CDR1 SNHLY, CDR2 FYNNEI. The CDR3 spans 17 residues. The V gene end was trimmed by 7 bases and the J gene end by 3 bases; junction bases not matched to a gene: 11. This CDR3 reads CASIRDGTSGVEETQYF. Here the CDR3 DNA reads TGTGCCAGCATAAGAGACGGGACTAGCGGGGTGGAAGAGACCCAGTACTTC.

J is TRBJ2-7 and V is TRBV20-1; D is perhaps TRBD1 or TRBD2 (6 bases each). The germline V gene encodes CDR1 DFQATT and CDR2 SNEGSKA (reference sequence). The CDR3 runs to 13 residues. V lost 3 bases, J lost 5 bases, and 14 bases lay in between. The CDR3, as DNA: TGCAGTGCTAGTACGGGGGCGAACGACGAGCAGTACTTC. It yields the protein CSASTGANDEQYF.

This clone was counted only a few times. The genes are TRBV5-1 and TRBJ2-7; maybe TRBD1 (5 bases). Trimming took off 6 bases at V and 3 bases at J, with 22 bases between the two ends. Germline-derived CDR1 and CDR2 are SGHRS and YFSETQ. The CDR3 is made up of 16 amino acids. CDR3 nucleotide sequence: TGCGCCAGCAAGATTTCGACAGCCCAGCTATTCTACGAGCAGTACTTC. This sequence encodes CASKISTAQLFYEQYF.

This chain links TRBV3-1 (or the pseudogene TRBV3-2) with TRBJ1-2; D is ambiguous. CDR1 and CDR2 (germline): LGHDT, YNNKEL (reference sequence). This CDR3 contains 13 residues. Between the trimmed V and J ends, which lost 4 bases and 5 bases, there was a span of 11 bases. The CDR3: CASSPRGDYGYTF. As DNA, the CDR3 is TGTGCCAGCAGCCCCCGCGGGGATTATGGCTACACCTTC.

The genes are TRBV24-1 and TRBJ2-3; D might be TRBD1 or TRBD2, each matching 5 bases. CDR1 and CDR2 from the germline V gene are KGHDR and SFDVKD. The CDR3 runs to 13 residues. V was cut by 7 bases and J by 2 bases, with 9 bases left in between. This CDR3 reads CATSAGATDTQYF. The CDR3 DNA is TGTGCCACCAGCGCCGGGGCCACAGATACGCAGTATTTT.

The V gene is TRBV23-1, the J gene TRBJ2-5, with D possibly called TRBD1 or TRBD2 (5 bases each). TRBV23-1 is treated as an ORF (open reading frame) with a function not yet certain. CDR3 length: 15 residues. V lost 6 bases to trimming and J lost 5 bases, with 19 bases between them. CDR3 sequence (DNA): TGCGCCAGCAGACCGGTAGTGGGATGGGGGGAGACCCAGTACTTC. This translates into CASRPVVGWGETQYF.

This clone was seen more than once but under ten times. The chain has TRBV19 and TRBJ1-6; 9 nucleotides line up with TRBD1. CDR1 LNHDA and CDR2 SQIVND come from the germline V gene (reference sequence). Unmatched junction bases numbered 6, after V lost 4 bases and J lost 5 bases. The CDR3 length is 16 residues. CDR3 region: CASSTSRTGDNSPLHF. CDR3 bases: TGTGCCAGTAGTACCTCCCGGACAGGGGATAATTCACCCCTCCACTTT.

The chain's CDR3 is CASSKTGKDGYTF. CDR3 coding DNA: TGTGCCAGCAGTAAGACAGGGAAGGATGGCTACACCTTC. The chain links TRBV2 to TRBJ1-2, with 7 positions matching TRBD1. Germline CDR1 and CDR2: SNHLY and FYNNEI. CDR3 length: 13 amino acids. V shed 5 bases and J 6 bases; nucleotides not matched to a gene: 6. Using reference TRBV2 and TRBJ1-2 for the parts outside the CDR3, the full variable domain is EPEVTQTPSHQVTQMGQEVILRCVPISNHLYFYWYRQILGQKVEFLVSFYNNEISEKSEIFDDQFSVERPDGSNFTLKIRSTKLEDSAMYFCASSKTGKDGYTFGSGTRLTVV.

The chain carries TRBV15 and TRBJ1-4; D is perhaps TRBD1 (6 bases). The CDR3 covers 16 residues. CDR1 is LNHNV and CDR2 is YYDKDF in the germline V gene (reference sequence). Trimming left V 0 bases short and J 4 bases short, with 12 bases between. For the CDR3, the DNA is TGTGCCACCAGCAGAGAATCGGGACAACATAATGAAAAACTGTTTTTT. Its protein is CATSRESGQHNEKLFF.

The chain combines TRBV11-3 with TRBJ2-7, with TRBD1 as a possible D gene (6 bases). Germline V gene data show CDR1 as SGHNT and CDR2 as YENEEA. Trimming took off 3 bases at V and 7 bases at J, with 16 bases between the two ends. This CDR3 spans 14 amino acids. CDR3 nucleotide sequence: TGTGCCAGCAGCTTGACAGGCCGAACGAGGGAGCAGTACTTC. Translation: CASSLTGRTREQYF.

This clone occurred a few times. The chain employs TRBV3-1 (or the pseudogene TRBV3-2) and TRBJ1-6; D gene uncertain. Germline lookup yields CDR1 LGHDT and CDR2 YNNKEL (reference sequence). The CDR3 has 15 amino acids. V lost 2 bases, J lost 9 bases, and 14 bases lay in between. CDR3 protein: CASSQSSGFGSPLHF. In nucleotides, the CDR3 is TGTGCCAGCAGCCAATCATCCGGGTTTGGTTCACCCCTCCACTTT.

The sample holds a few counts of this clone. The same CDR3 is also encoded by other DNA sequences in this sample. V usage is TRBV5-1 and J usage is TRBJ2-2; no clear D gene. The CDR3 sequence is 14 residues long. The V gene lost 2 bases and the J gene lost 0 bases, with 5 bases spanning the gap. From germline, CDR1 is SGHRS and CDR2 YFSETQ. This CDR3 reads CASSLGSNTGELFF. In DNA, the CDR3 is TGCGCCAGCAGCTTAGGATCGAACACCGGGGAGCTGTTTTTT. Complete variable domain (other parts from reference TRBV5-1 and TRBJ2-2): KAGVTQTPRYLIKTRGQQVTLSCSPISGHRSVSWYQQTPGQGLQFLFEYFSETQRNKGNFPGRFSGRQFSNSRSEMNVSTLELGDSALYLCASSLGSNTGELFFGEGSRLTVL.

The gene calls are TRBV25-1 and TRBJ1-4, with D possibly being TRBD1 (6 bases). The CDR3 is made up of 13 amino acids. Between the trimmed V and J ends, which lost 6 bases and 7 bases, there was a span of 12 bases. The V gene's germline CDR1 is MGHDK and CDR2 SYGVNS. CDR3 sequence: CASRRKGGEKLFF. CDR3 nucleotides: TGTGCCAGCAGGCGCAAGGGGGGTGAAAAACTGTTTTTT.

This chain joins TRBV7-9 and TRBJ2-5; D not certain. Trimming left V 5 bases short and J 4 bases short, with 8 bases between. The CDR3 runs to 12 residues. Per germline, CDR1 SEHNR and CDR2 FQNEAQ (reference sequence). Written as DNA, the CDR3 is TGTGCCAGCAGCCCGACGGCAGAGACCCAGTACTTC. Amino acid sequence: CASSPTAETQYF. The full variable domain, its missing parts supplied by reference TRBV7-9 and TRBJ2-5, is DTGVSQNPRHKITKRGQNVTFRCDPISEHNRLYWYRQTLGQGPEFLTYFQNEAQLEKSRLLSDRFSAERPKGSFSTLEIQRTEQGDSAMYLCASSPTAETQYFGPGTRLLVL.

A single count supports this clone. This chain uses TRBV6-1 with TRBJ2-5; D is unresolved. The CDR3 sequence is 15 residues long. Trimming removed 2 bases at V and 3 bases at J, with 13 bases between. Germline V gene sequence: CDR1 MNHNS, CDR2 SASEGT. CDR3 amino acids: CASSEKGLREETQYF. In nucleotides, the CDR3 is TGTGCCAGCAGTGAAAAGGGCCTTAGGGAAGAGACCCAGTACTTC.

The CDR3 DNA follows: TGTGCCAGCAGTTTAGAACAGCTTGGAACTGAAGCTTTCTTT. Translated: CASSLEQLGTEAFF. The V call is TRBV28, the J call TRBJ1-1; D remains ambiguous. In germline, CDR1 is MDHEN, CDR2 SYDVKM. Trimming left V 2 bases short and J 5 bases short, with 12 bases between. This CDR3 has 14 amino acids.

The chain is built from TRBV10-1 and TRBJ1-6; the D is unclear. The CDR3 has 14 residues. Germline assignment: CDR1 WNHNN and CDR2 SYGVQD (reference sequence). V lost 2 bases, J lost 8 bases, and 10 bases lay in between. CDR3 sequence: CASSEGALDSPLHF. CDR3 sequence (DNA): TGCGCCAGCAGTGAGGGCGCCTTGGATTCACCCCTCCACTTT.

Here the CDR3 DNA reads TGTGCCAGCAGTCCCGGGGCCGGGCAGCCCCAGCATTTT. Protein: CASSPGAGQPQHF. The gene calls are TRBV6-2 or TRBV6-3 and TRBJ1-5, with TRBD1 as a possible D gene (5 bases). Germline CDR1 MNHEY, CDR2 SVGEGT. Trimming removed 5 bases at V and 7 bases at J, with 12 bases between. This CDR3 region has 13 residues.

Turning to this clone: Other DNA sequences within the sample encode an identical CDR3. The rearrangement links TRBV15 to TRBJ2-3; D is undetermined. The V end was cut by 0 bases, the J end by 2 bases, with 3 bases between. Germline lookup yields CDR1 LNHNV and CDR2 YYDKDF (reference sequence). The CDR3 is 13 residues long. The CDR3 protein is CATSRDSTDTQYF. The CDR3 coding sequence is TGTGCCACCAGCAGAGATTCCACAGATACGCAGTATTTT.

Many counts were recorded for this clone. The rearrangement joins TRBV5-1 to TRBJ1-6, with D uncertain. This CDR3 has 14 residues. Looked up from germline, CDR1 is SGHRS and CDR2 is YFSETQ. Trimming removed 2 bases from V and 5 bases from J, with 8 bases in between. CDR3 bases: TGCGCCAGCAGCTTAGCCGGGAATAATTCACCCCTCCACTTT. This gives the protein CASSLAGNNSPLHF.

This chain connects TRBV5-1 to TRBJ2-1, with unresolved D. The CDR3 totals 14 residues. Trimming left V 1 base short and J 5 bases short, with 10 bases between. CDR1 SGHRS and CDR2 YFSETQ come from the germline V gene. The CDR3 nucleotides read TGCGCCAGCAGCTTGAGGGTGCCAGACAATGAGCAGTTCTTC. This codes for CASSLRVPDNEQFF.